The 31 T cell receptor beta chains below were found in one sample sequenced in a study of T-cell reconstitution after alpha-beta-depleted transplantation in children. The TCRbeta library was prepared with unique molecular identifiers. TCRdb passed the PCR reads through MiXCR, listing each CDR3 protein once. The data show approximately 97,000 distinct CDR3 sequences, around 7% seen once. The sample in question was PBMCs, obtained before TCRalphabeta/CD19-depleted stem cell transplant. Receptors were obtained from a boy aged 2 to 9 with acute lymphoblastic leukemia, due to receive a stem cell transplant.

This clonotype occurred a few times. The chain is built from TRBV4-2 and TRBJ2-7; the D gene is possibly TRBD2 (6 bases). Germline loops: CDR1 LGHNA, CDR2 YNFKEQ. V was pared by 1 base and J by 4 bases, with 14 bases between. This CDR3 contains 15 residues. CDR3 amino acids: CASSQGGGLGYEQYF. In DNA, the CDR3 is TGTGCCAGCAGCCAAGGTGGAGGGCTAGGGTACGAGCAGTACTTC.

As to this clonotype: Since the CDR3 does not end with the conserved phenylalanine or tryptophan, this likely comes from a read error. This sequence joins TRBV15 and TRBJ1-6; D is perhaps TRBD1 (6 bases). The germline V and J ends were trimmed by 0 bases and 6 bases, with 18 bases remaining between them. CDR3 length equals 18 residues. CDR1 LNHNV and CDR2 YYDKDF come from the germline V gene (reference sequence). The CDR3 protein is CATSRDPPRGMVNSPLHI. The CDR3 region has the DNA TGTGCCACCAGCAGAGATCCCCCTAGGGGGATGGTTAATTCACCCCTCCACATT.

In this sample, this clonotype turned up a few times. The chain links TRBV15 to TRBJ1-5; D call uncertain. With 5 bases removed from V and 1 base from J, the gap between germline ends came to 12 bases. CDR1 and CDR2 from the germline V gene are LNHNV and YYDKDF (reference sequence). The CDR3 has 15 residues. The CDR3 bases are TGTGCCACCAGCCCTAGCCGGCGGAGCAATCAGCCCCAGCATTTT. It encodes CATSPSRRSNQPQHF. The entire variable domain, with the rest obtained from reference TRBV15 and TRBJ1-5, is as follows: DAMVIQNPRYQVTQFGKPVTLSCSQTLNHNVMYWYQQKSSQAPKLLFHYYDKDFNNEADTPDNFQSRRPNTSFCFLDIRSPGLGDTAMYLCATSPSRRSNQPQHFGDGTRLSIL.

The CDR3 region is CSASPGEKLFF. The DNA for the CDR3 is TGCAGTGCTAGTCCCGGTGAAAAACTGTTTTTT. The chain couples TRBV20-1 to TRBJ1-4; D unclear. The CDR3 totals 11 residues. The V end was cut by 3 bases, the J end by 7 bases, with 6 bases between. CDR1 and CDR2 from the germline V gene are DFQATT and SNEGSKA (reference sequence).

In this sample, this clonotype turned up a few times. The chain recombines TRBV12-3 or TRBV12-4 with TRBJ2-1; D remains unclear. CDR3 length equals 18 residues. The ends were cut back, 3 bases at V and 0 bases at J, with 18 bases in the middle. The CDR3 coding sequence is TGTGCCAGCAGTTTCTCCCTGCTTAGAAGGCCCTCCTACAATGAGCAGTTCTTC. Its protein is CASSFSLLRRPSYNEQFF.

This clonotype was recorded many times. The chain combines TRBV12-3 or TRBV12-4 with TRBJ1-5, with a possible D match to TRBD1 (5 bases). The CDR3 loop spans 13 amino acids. Deletions cut 0 bases from V and 5 bases from J, with 5 bases between. As DNA, the CDR3 is TGTGCCAGCAGTTTAGCGGGGGATCAGCCCCAGCATTTT. This gives the protein CASSLAGDQPQHF.

This clonotype was recorded many times. The chain is built from TRBV10-3 and TRBJ2-7; 7 bases fit TRBD2. The V gene end was trimmed by 3 bases and the J gene end by 0 bases; junction bases not matched to a gene: 11. CDR3 length: 17 amino acids. Germline lookup yields CDR1 ENHRY and CDR2 SYGVKD. CDR3 region: CAISDWEGLRSSYEQYF. The CDR3 coding sequence is TGTGCCATCAGTGATTGGGAGGGACTTAGGTCCTCCTACGAGCAGTACTTC.

This clonotype was seen repeatedly, ten times or more. V is TRBV5-6 and J is TRBJ2-5; D is perhaps TRBD1 (5 bases). Trimming pared 4 bases from V and 0 bases from J, leaving 13 bases between. From germline, CDR1 is SGHDT and CDR2 YYEEEE. CDR3 length equals 15 residues. In DNA form, the CDR3 reads TGTGCCAGCAGCGGGGCACTTAGGTACCAAGAGACCCAGTACTTC. It translates to CASSGALRYQETQYF.

This clonotype was counted between two and nine times. This sequence joins TRBV19 and TRBJ2-1, with D perhaps TRBD2 (6 bases). CDR1 and CDR2 (germline): LNHDA, SQIVND (reference sequence). The V gene lost 6 bases and the J gene lost 3 bases, with 15 bases spanning the gap. The CDR3 loop spans 15 amino acids. CDR3 sequence (DNA): TGTGCCAGTAGCCCGGGGGACTTTGACTACAATGAGCAGTTCTTC. Protein product: CASSPGDFDYNEQFF.

The V gene is TRBV20-1, the J gene TRBJ1-1, with unresolved D. V was cut by 4 bases and J by 1 base, with 13 bases left in between. Germline V lookup: CDR1 DFQATT, CDR2 SNEGSKA (reference sequence). This CDR3 comprises 14 residues. CDR3 in amino acids: CSATGSGRNTEAFF. The CDR3 DNA follows: TGCAGTGCTACGGGCAGCGGCAGGAACACTGAAGCTTTCTTT.

This clonotype was detected many times. The gene calls are TRBV6-1 and TRBJ2-3, with 11 bases matching TRBD2. Germline V lookup: CDR1 MNHNS, CDR2 SASEGT. V shed 7 bases and J 5 bases; nucleotides not matched to a gene: 5. The CDR3 has 14 residues. This CDR3 reads CASILSGGVDTQYF. The CDR3 DNA is TGTGCCAGCATTCTTAGCGGGGGGGTAGATACGCAGTATTTT.

This clonotype was detected ten times or more. This sequence joins TRBV2 and TRBJ1-1; weak D call: TRBD1 (6 bases). With 6 bases removed from V and 7 bases from J, the gap between germline ends came to 15 bases. Per the germline V gene, CDR1 is SNHLY and CDR2 is FYNNEI. The CDR3 totals 13 residues. CDR3 in amino acids: CASRPRGLGEAFF. CDR3 DNA: TGTGCCAGCAGACCCCGGGGGCTGGGTGAAGCTTTCTTT.

Ten or more counts support this clonotype. The chain is built from TRBV29-1 and TRBJ2-1; D may correspond to TRBD1 or TRBD2 (5 bases each). V dropped 7 bases and J dropped 8 bases, with 15 bases sitting between them. This CDR3 region has 12 residues. Germline V CDR1 and CDR2: SQVTM, ANQGSEA. Here the CDR3 reads CSGGFAIHEQFF. The CDR3, as DNA: TGCAGCGGGGGGTTTGCAATCCATGAGCAGTTCTTC.

This clonotype appeared many times. The chain employs TRBV7-9 and TRBJ2-5, with D possibly being TRBD2 (5 bases). Germline CDR1 is SEHNR and CDR2 is FQNEAQ (reference sequence). V shed 1 base and J shed 2 bases, with 8 bases lying between them. This CDR3 is 14 amino acids long. CDR3 amino acids: CASSLDGDQETQYF. The CDR3 coding sequence is TGTGCCAGCAGCTTAGACGGGGATCAAGAGACCCAGTACTTC.

CDR3: CASSPPRRSSYNEQFF. The DNA for the CDR3 is TGTGCCAGCAGCCCCCCCCGACGGAGCTCCTACAATGAGCAGTTCTTC. J is TRBJ2-1 and V is TRBV7-9; the D is unclear. V gave up 5 bases and J gave up 0 bases, with 14 bases separating them. CDR1 is SEHNR, CDR2 FQNEAQ, per germline (reference sequence). This CDR3 region has 16 residues. The complete variable domain, with remaining parts taken from reference TRBV7-9 and TRBJ2-1, reads DTGVSQNPRHKITKRGQNVTFRCDPISEHNRLYWYRQTLGQGPEFLTYFQNEAQLEKSRLLSDRFSAERPKGSFSTLEIQRTEQGDSAMYLCASSPPRRSSYNEQFFGPGTRLTVL.

This clonotype appeared many times. The rearrangement joins TRBV5-1 to TRBJ2-5, with a possible D match to TRBD2 (6 bases). Germline values: CDR1 SGHRS, CDR2 YFSETQ. With 7 bases removed from V and 5 bases from J, the gap between germline ends came to 18 bases. The CDR3 covers 14 residues. CDR3 DNA sequence: TGCGCCAGCGGACCCCTGGACCGGGGGGAGACCCAGTACTTC. This translates into CASGPLDRGETQYF. The entire variable domain, with the rest obtained from reference TRBV5-1 and TRBJ2-5, is as follows: KAGVTQTPRYLIKTRGQQVTLSCSPISGHRSVSWYQQTPGQGLQFLFEYFSETQRNKGNFPGRFSGRQFSNSRSEMNVSTLELGDSALYLCASGPLDRGETQYFGPGTRLLVL.

There are a few counts of this clonotype. This sequence joins TRBV12-3 or TRBV12-4 and TRBJ2-1; perhaps TRBD2 as D (5 bases). The CDR3 is 12 amino acids. V was shortened by 6 bases and J by 7 bases, with 10 bases between the two germline ends. CDR3 protein: CASSRTQNEQFF. The DNA of the CDR3 is TGTGCCAGCAGCCGGACTCAAAATGAGCAGTTCTTC.

This clonotype was counted ten times or more. The chain joins TRBV4-1 to TRBJ2-1, with 8 bases identical to TRBD2. The V segment lost 4 bases and the J segment 5 bases; nucleotides outside the gene matches: 7. This CDR3 is built from 15 residues. Germline values: CDR1 MGHRA, CDR2 YSYEKL. DNA for the CDR3: TGCGCCAGCAGCCCTACTAGCGGCCCGAACAATGAGCAGTTCTTC. Translated: CASSPTSGPNNEQFF.

This clonotype was observed many times. The CDR3 region has the DNA TGCGCCAGCAGAGGGTCCCGCTTTATTTATTCACCCCTCCACTTT. The encoded protein is CASRGSRFIYSPLHF. The genes are TRBV5-1 and TRBJ1-6; no reliable D call. The CDR3 loop spans 15 amino acids. The V gene's germline CDR1 is SGHRS and CDR2 YFSETQ. The germline V and J ends were trimmed by 5 bases and 8 bases, with 17 bases remaining between them.

This clonotype was counted at least ten times. This sequence joins TRBV7-9 and TRBJ2-1; possible D gene TRBD2, 6 bases. The germline gives CDR1 SEHNR, CDR2 FQNEAQ (reference sequence). The CDR3 is 15 amino acids. Between the trimmed V and J ends, which lost 6 bases and 5 bases, there was a span of 17 bases. DNA of the CDR3: TGTGCCAGCAGGTCTCGGGCTAGCGAGGACAATGAGCAGTTCTTC. It is translated as CASRSRASEDNEQFF.

This chain connects TRBV3-1 to TRBJ1-4; D uncertain. Germline V CDR1 and CDR2: LGHDT, YNNKEL (reference sequence). The CDR3 is 14 amino acids. Trimming cost V 4 bases and J 0 bases, with 6 bases left between them. The CDR3 DNA sequence: TGTGCCAGCAGCCTGATATCAACTAATGAAAAACTGTTTTTT. It is translated as CASSLISTNEKLFF.

The chain combines TRBV7-6 with TRBJ2-5; a weak D match, TRBD1 (5 bases). Looked up from germline, CDR1 is SGHVS and CDR2 is FNYEAQ. CDR3 size: 14 residues. Between the trimmed V and J ends, which lost 1 base and 3 bases, there was a span of 9 bases. The CDR3 loop reads CASSLEYRKETQYF. The CDR3 DNA is TGTGCCAGCAGCTTAGAATACAGGAAAGAGACCCAGTACTTC.

This clonotype was recorded at least ten times. This rearrangement joins TRBV5-1 to TRBJ2-1; D is undetermined. V gave up 1 base and J gave up 9 bases, with 11 bases separating them. This CDR3 contains 13 residues. The V gene's germline CDR1 is SGHRS and CDR2 YFSETQ. CDR3 sequence (DNA): TGCGCCAGCAGCTTGCCCCCTACTCCTGAGCAGTTCTTC. Amino acid sequence: CASSLPPTPEQFF.

This clonotype appeared many times. This chain uses TRBV6-1 with TRBJ2-5; 8 bases line up with TRBD1. This CDR3 spans 15 amino acids. J lost 5 bases, V lost 8 bases, and 13 bases had no gene match. CDR1 MNHNS and CDR2 SASEGT come from the germline V gene. The CDR3 DNA follows: TGTGCCAGCCTCCTATCGGCAGGGGGCATGGAGACCCAGTACTTC. Translating it yields CASLLSAGGMETQYF.

This clonotype came up many times. The chain combines TRBV4-1 with TRBJ1-2; the match to TRBD1 covers 7 bases. The CDR3 is made up of 15 amino acids. Germline V lookup: CDR1 MGHRA, CDR2 YSYEKL. The J segment lost 2 bases and the V segment lost 4 bases, leaving 7 bases of the junction unmatched. The chain's CDR3 is CASSPQEGANYGYTF. CDR3 bases: TGCGCCAGCAGCCCACAAGAGGGGGCCAACTATGGCTACACCTTC.

This clonotype was recorded a few times. The rearrangement links TRBV6-1 to TRBJ2-1; 7 nucleotides line up with TRBD1. With V trimmed by 6 bases and J by 6 bases, 8 bases remained unmatched. Germline loops: CDR1 MNHNS, CDR2 SASEGT. This CDR3 contains 14 residues. Written as DNA, the CDR3 is TGTGCCAGCAGCGGACAGGTGGAGTCCAATGAGCAGTTCTTC. Encoded protein: CASSGQVESNEQFF.

The V call is TRBV7-2, the J call TRBJ2-3, with 13 bases fitting TRBD2. The CDR3 covers 18 residues. Trimming at V came to 0 bases and at J to 4 bases, leaving 7 bases not matched to a gene. Germline assignment: CDR1 SGHTA and CDR2 FQGNSA. CDR3 bases: TGTGCCAGCAGCTTAGCCCAAACTAGCGGGGGGGCAGCAGATACGCAGTATTTT. Translated: CASSLAQTSGGAADTQYF.

This sequence joins TRBV20-1 and TRBJ2-1, with TRBD2 matching 9 bases. The CDR3 sequence is 16 residues long. With V trimmed by 4 bases and J by 7 bases, 14 bases remained unmatched. Germline V gene lookup returns CDR1 DFQATT and CDR2 SNEGSKA (reference sequence). CDR3 DNA sequence: TGCAGTGCTACGAGCGGGGGGCCTTGGGTGGGGAATGAGCAGTTCTTC. It specifies CSATSGGPWVGNEQFF.

This clonotype was picked up many times. The chain links TRBV20-1 to TRBJ2-7; possibly TRBD1 or TRBD2 for D (6 bases each). V gave up 3 bases and J gave up 3 bases, with 9 bases separating them. The CDR3 sequence is 12 residues long. Germline lookup yields CDR1 DFQATT and CDR2 SNEGSKA (reference sequence). This CDR3 is CSARGGFYEQYF. The CDR3 nucleotides are TGCAGTGCTAGGGGGGGCTTCTACGAGCAGTACTTC.

This clonotype was observed at least ten times. The chain uses TRBV7-9 and TRBJ2-3; D tentatively reads TRBD1 or TRBD2 (5 bases each). Germline V lookup: CDR1 SEHNR, CDR2 FQNEAQ (reference sequence). This CDR3 contains 17 residues. Trimming removed 5 bases at V and 0 bases at J, with 18 bases between. CDR3 protein: CASSPTGAEPSTDTQYF. CDR3 coding DNA: TGTGCCAGCAGCCCTACCGGGGCAGAACCTAGCACAGATACGCAGTATTTT.

The table lists this clonotype with many counts. The chain carries TRBV7-2 and TRBJ1-3, with D possibly TRBD1 on 6 matching bases. V was cut by 6 bases and J by 3 bases, with 12 bases left in between. The V gene's germline CDR1 is SGHTA and CDR2 FQGNSA. CDR3 length: 14 residues. Here the CDR3 reads CASSLQGNGNTIYF. The CDR3, as DNA: TGTGCCAGCAGTCTTCAGGGGAATGGAAACACCATATATTTT.